Shown below are 28 T cell receptor beta chains from a single sample sequenced in a study of cytomegalovirus exposure and HLA in healthy donors. 60 Vbeta and 13 Jbeta primers were used in PCR. Here immunoSEQ multiplex PCR was the method, and the copy in TCRdb shows in-frame clones only, minus some. The top ten hold 1.5% to 2% of the sample, which has roughly 200,000 clones, roughly four fifths seen once. The sequencing sample was made of PBMCs. These receptors originate from a man aged 25 to 45 in good health and CMV-seronegative.

The chain combines TRBV7-9 with TRBJ2-7; 7 nucleotides match TRBD2. This CDR3 is 16 amino acids long. The junction had 10 bases not matched to a gene; V was cut back by 3 bases and J by 2 bases. Germline-derived CDR1 and CDR2 are SEHNR and FQNEAQ (reference sequence). CDR3 sequence reads: CASSFLSGFFTYEQYF. As DNA, the CDR3 is TGTGCCAGCAGCTTCCTTAGCGGGTTTTTCACCTACGAGCAGTACTTC.

In its sample, this clone was seen once. V and J are TRBV19 and TRBJ1-6, with D possibly being TRBD1 (5 bases). This CDR3 contains 14 residues. Germline CDR1 is LNHDA and CDR2 is SQIVND (reference sequence). The ends were cut back, 4 bases at V and 8 bases at J, with 12 bases in the middle. CDR3 DNA sequence: TGTGCCAGTAGTAACGAGGGGAGGCATTCACCCCTCCACTTT. Encoded protein: CASSNEGRHSPLHF.

The gene calls are TRBV29-1 and TRBJ2-7; maybe TRBD1 (6 bases). The V and J ends lost 6 bases and 0 bases respectively, with 12 bases between them. Germline V CDR1 and CDR2: SQVTM, ANQGSEA. The CDR3 contains 13 residues. The CDR3 DNA reads TGCAGCGTGGCCCGGGACAACTCCTACGAGCAGTACTTC. The encoded protein is CSVARDNSYEQYF.

CDR3 protein: CASSLETGWGTGELFF. CDR3 coding DNA: TGTGCCAGCAGCTTAGAGACAGGGTGGGGCACCGGGGAGCTGTTTTTT. J is TRBJ2-2 and V is TRBV7-2; 7 bases line up with TRBD1. Germline V gene data show CDR1 as SGHTA and CDR2 as FQGNSA. V gave up 1 base and J gave up 4 bases; unmatched junction bases: 6. The length of the CDR3 is 16 residues.

The chain uses TRBV6-1 and TRBJ2-7; TRBD1 matches 10 bases. The J segment lost 7 bases and the V segment lost 0 bases, leaving 9 bases of the junction unmatched. Germline-derived CDR1 and CDR2 are MNHNS and SASEGT. This CDR3 contains 16 residues. The CDR3 DNA follows: TGTGCCAGCAGTGAAGCCCTCCCGGGACAGGGGAGTGAGCAGTACTTC. Encoded protein: CASSEALPGQGSEQYF.

This sequence joins TRBV5-1 and TRBJ1-4, with D tentatively TRBD1 (6 bases). The V and J ends lost 0 bases and 6 bases respectively, with 18 bases between them. Germline CDR1 reads SGHRS; CDR2 reads YFSETQ. The CDR3 length is 17 residues. The CDR3 here is CASSLARNGTRHEKLFF. The CDR3 DNA sequence: TGCGCCAGCAGCTTGGCCCGTAACGGGACACGGCATGAAAAACTGTTTTTT. The full variable domain, with the rest looked up from reference TRBV5-1 and TRBJ1-4, is KAGVTQTPRYLIKTRGQQVTLSCSPISGHRSVSWYQQTPGQGLQFLFEYFSETQRNKGNFPGRFSGRQFSNSRSEMNVSTLELGDSALYLCASSLARNGTRHEKLFFGSGTQLSVL.

The chain employs TRBV13 and TRBJ2-4, with D possibly matching TRBD1 (5 bases). This CDR3 is built from 14 residues. The ends were cut back, 5 bases at V and 3 bases at J, with 11 bases in the middle. Germline CDR1 is PRHDT and CDR2 is FYEKMQ (reference sequence). CDR3 sequence: CASSPQGNKNIQYF. CDR3 nucleotide sequence: TGTGCCAGCAGCCCGCAGGGTAACAAAAACATTCAGTACTTC.

This clone was detected a few times. The chain couples TRBV5-1 to TRBJ2-7, with D perhaps TRBD2 (5 bases). The CDR3 is 15 amino acids. Trimming removed 3 bases from V and 3 bases from J, with 16 bases in between. Germline V CDR1 and CDR2: SGHRS, YFSETQ. The CDR3 bases are TGCGCCAGCAGCTATGAGACACCCGGACTCTACGAGCAGTACTTC. It is translated as CASSYETPGLYEQYF.

This chain joins TRBV27 and TRBJ2-7, with TRBD1 identical over 8 bases. The CDR3 runs 11 residues. Germline trimming cut 10 bases from V and 7 bases from J; bases unmatched to any gene: 6. The germline V gene encodes CDR1 MNHEY and CDR2 SMNVEV (reference sequence). CDR3 in DNA: TGTGCCACCTGGACAGGGATTGAGCAGTACTTC. Amino acid sequence: CATWTGIEQYF.

This clone was detected a few times. The V and J genes are TRBV7-9 and TRBJ1-4; TRBD1 aligns across 10 bases. From germline, CDR1 is SEHNR and CDR2 FQNEAQ (reference sequence). The CDR3 sequence is 16 residues long. J lost 7 bases, V lost 3 bases, and 8 bases had no gene match. The CDR3 DNA reads as TGTGCCAGCAGCTTGTTGACAGGGGGCCCGAGTGAAAAACTGTTTTTT. Protein sequence: CASSLLTGGPSEKLFF.

This chain links TRBV5-1 with TRBJ2-7; the D gene is possibly TRBD1 (5 bases). The CDR3 has 15 amino acids. Trimming left V 5 bases short and J 0 bases short, with 15 bases between. Germline CDR1 reads SGHRS; CDR2 reads YFSETQ. The CDR3 DNA reads as TGCGCCAGCAGACAGGATCCAGAGCACTCCTACGAGCAGTACTTC. Residues: CASRQDPEHSYEQYF.

The rearrangement joins TRBV30 to TRBJ1-5; 7 bases are a match to TRBD1. The CDR3 sequence is 16 residues long. Losses at the gene ends were 0 bases for V and 6 bases for J; bases not matched to a gene: 11. Germline V gene data show CDR1 as GTSNPN and CDR2 as SVGIG (reference sequence). The CDR3 loop is CAWSVGATGFGQPQHF. The CDR3 coding sequence is TGTGCCTGGAGTGTAGGTGCGACAGGGTTTGGTCAGCCCCAGCATTTT.

V is TRBV9 and J is TRBJ1-2; 8 bases align to TRBD1. The ends lost 5 bases at V and 2 bases at J; junction bases unmatched: 8. The CDR3 runs 15 residues. Germline V gives CDR1 SGDLS, CDR2 YYNGEE. The CDR3 DNA reads TGTGCCAGCAGTCACCCCGGGACAGGCAACTATGGCTACACCTTC. Translation: CASSHPGTGNYGYTF.

The chain is built from TRBV2 and TRBJ2-7; TRBD2 agrees at 12 bases. The CDR3 is made up of 17 amino acids. Germline V gene data show CDR1 as SNHLY and CDR2 as FYNNEI. With 3 bases clipped from V and 4 bases from J, the junction kept 10 bases outside the gene matches. CDR3 region: CASSDRRTSGILYEQYF. The CDR3 coding sequence is TGTGCCAGCAGTGATCGGAGGACTAGCGGGATCCTTTACGAGCAGTACTTC.

This clone was detected only once. The gene calls are TRBV5-1 and TRBJ1-2, with a tentative D call TRBD1 (5 bases). V lost 4 bases, J lost 6 bases, and 19 bases lay in between. The CDR3 loop spans 15 amino acids. CDR1 SGHRS and CDR2 YFSETQ come from the germline V gene. This CDR3 is CASSRADRGGDGYTF. CDR3 nucleotide sequence: TGCGCCAGCAGCAGGGCCGATCGCGGGGGGGATGGCTACACCTTC.

The chain carries TRBV2 and TRBJ2-5; 11 bases line up with TRBD1. Germline lookup yields CDR1 SNHLY and CDR2 FYNNEI. This CDR3 contains 15 residues. Trimming took 7 bases from V and 5 from J; bases not matched to a gene: 9. The CDR3 DNA follows: TGTGCCAGCACTTTGGGACAGGGGGTAGGGGAGACCCAGTACTTC. Amino acids: CASTLGQGVGETQYF.

The table lists this clone with a few counts. The chain recombines TRBV18 with TRBJ1-5; TRBD1 aligns across 7 bases. Germline CDR1 reads KGHSH; CDR2 reads LQKENI. This CDR3 region has 14 residues. Unmatched junction bases numbered 5, after V lost 2 bases and J lost 7 bases. The chain's CDR3 is CASSPVDRTQPQHF. The CDR3 nucleotides are TGTGCCAGCTCACCAGTGGACAGGACACAGCCCCAGCATTTT. The full variable domain, rest sourced from reference TRBV18 and TRBJ1-5, is NAGVMQNPRHLVRRRGQEARLRCSPMKGHSHVYWYRQLPEEGLKFMVYLQKENIIDESGMPKERFSAEFPKEGPSILRIQQVVRGDSAAYFCASSPVDRTQPQHFGDGTRLSIL.

The chain employs TRBV5-6 and TRBJ2-5, with 11 bases identical to TRBD2. The trim removed 0 bases at V and 2 bases at J, leaving 3 bases unmatched. Germline assignment: CDR1 SGHDT and CDR2 YYEEEE. This CDR3 spans 16 amino acids. Here the CDR3 reads CASSLALAGVQETQYF. The CDR3 region has the DNA TGTGCCAGCAGCTTGGCACTAGCGGGAGTACAAGAGACCCAGTACTTC.

The CDR3 region has the DNA TGTGCCATCAAGGGGACAGTCCTTAACTATGGCTACACCTTC. This translates into CAIKGTVLNYGYTF. J is TRBJ1-2 and V is TRBV10-3, with TRBD1 matching over 7 bases. With V trimmed by 7 bases and J by 1 base, 6 bases remained unmatched. The CDR3 runs 14 residues. Germline assignment: CDR1 ENHRY and CDR2 SYGVKD.

This chain uses TRBV7-9 with TRBJ1-1; no firm D call. Per germline, CDR1 SEHNR and CDR2 FQNEAQ (reference sequence). V was shortened by 5 bases and J by 0 bases, with 4 bases between the two germline ends. CDR3 size: 12 residues. This chain's CDR3 is CASSLMNTEAFF. CDR3 in DNA: TGTGCCAGCAGCCTAATGAACACTGAAGCTTTCTTT.

In its sample, this clone was seen once. Relative to the germline gene, one junction end is altered; a read error may explain this. The chain joins TRBV7-7 to TRBJ2-2, with TRBD2 matching 8 bases. Germline CDR1 reads SSHAT; CDR2 reads FNYEAQ (reference sequence). The CDR3 extends over 16 amino acids. The CDR3 protein is CASSKLAEANTGELFF. Here the CDR3 DNA reads TGTGCTAGCAGCAAACTAGCGGAAGCGAACACCGGGGAGCTGTTTTTT.

The gene calls are TRBV30 and TRBJ2-1, with 7 bases lining up with TRBD1. Germline trimming cut 7 bases from V and 7 bases from J; bases unmatched to any gene: 13. CDR1 is GTSNPN and CDR2 is SVGIG in the germline V gene (reference sequence). This CDR3 contains 14 residues. The CDR3 coding sequence is TGTGCCTCGACAACGACAGGGAATTGGAATGAGCAGTTCTTC. This codes for CASTTTGNWNEQFF.

The chain employs TRBV9 and TRBJ1-2; 8 bases fit TRBD1. V trimming: 4 bases; J trimming: 0 bases; junction bases outside the gene matches: 11. The germline gives CDR1 SGDLS, CDR2 YYNGEE. The CDR3 spans 17 residues. Here the CDR3 DNA reads TGTGCCAGCAGCCCTAGACAGGGGATTCCCTCTAACTATGGCTACACCTTC. Its translation is CASSPRQGIPSNYGYTF.

In this sample, this clone turned up a few times. This chain uses TRBV6-5 with TRBJ1-3, with D unclear. Trimming cost V 6 bases and J 0 bases, with 9 bases left between them. Germline values: CDR1 MNHEY, CDR2 SVGAGI. This CDR3 is built from 14 residues. CDR3 amino acids: CASRRHDSGNTIYF. The CDR3 DNA is TGTGCCAGCAGACGACACGACTCTGGAAACACCATATATTTT.

This clone turned up a few times. This chain connects TRBV15 to TRBJ1-1; 12 positions match TRBD1. Per the germline V gene, CDR1 is LNHNV and CDR2 is YYDKDF (reference sequence). The length of the CDR3 is 15 residues. J lost 6 bases, V lost 7 bases, and 9 bases had no gene match. The CDR3 nucleotides are TGTGCCACCACCCCGGGACAGGGGGCGAGGGCTGAAGCTTTCTTT. As protein: CATTPGQGARAEAFF.

This clone was found once. This chain links TRBV9 with TRBJ2-7, with 9 positions matching TRBD2. Germline V gene data show CDR1 as SGDLS and CDR2 as YYNGEE. Losses at the gene ends were 1 base for V and 6 bases for J; bases not matched to a gene: 5. The CDR3 length is 14 residues. The DNA of the CDR3 is TGTGCCAGCAGCGTACTCGCGGGAGGGCTCGAGCAGTACTTC. This translates into CASSVLAGGLEQYF.

This clone was detected once. The chain uses TRBV2 and TRBJ2-3; TRBD2 matches 15 bases. Trimming removed 3 bases from V and 5 bases from J; junction bases left unmatched: 3. The CDR3 covers 16 residues. CDR1 and CDR2 (germline): SNHLY, FYNNEI. As DNA, the CDR3 is TGTGCCAGCAGTGAGGGACTAGCGGGAGGTCAAGATACGCAGTATTTT. Its protein product is CASSEGLAGGQDTQYF.

V gene TRBV18 combines with J gene TRBJ2-5, with D perhaps matching TRBD1 (6 bases). The CDR3 runs to 14 residues. V shed 4 bases and J shed 3 bases, with 12 bases lying between them. Germline CDR1 is KGHSH and CDR2 is LQKENI. CDR3 in amino acids: CASSLLAGEETQYF. CDR3 coding DNA: TGTGCCAGCTCACTGTTGGCAGGGGAAGAGACCCAGTACTTC.